The text below deals with one T cell receptor (beta chain). The antigen remains unidentified. With V trimmed by 5 bases and J by 3 bases, 10 bases remained unmatched. The CDR3 runs to 16 residues. These data originate in a study of T cells after yellow fever vaccination. Study findings and constraints: Most clones from primary vaccination resurfaced after the booster (about 95% CD4, 88% CD8). The study found a weaker secondary response that peaked faster, day 5 versus 15.

MiXCR was run by TCRdb on the 5' RACE reads, yielding one entry per CDR3 protein. The sample consists of about 210,000 distinct CDR3 sequences, about 3% of them appearing once. The V and J genes are TRBV12-3 or TRBV12-4 and TRBJ2-3; 8 bases line up with TRBD2. This clonotype originated in a man between 18 and 35 years old who received the YFV17D yellow fever vaccine. The source was CD4+ T cells sorted from PBMCs, collected 10 days after the yellow fever booster vaccination. Here the CDR3 DNA reads TGTGCCAGCAGTCCAACCGGGGGGGGCTGGACAGATACGCAGTATTTT. It codes for CASSPTGGGWTDTQYF.